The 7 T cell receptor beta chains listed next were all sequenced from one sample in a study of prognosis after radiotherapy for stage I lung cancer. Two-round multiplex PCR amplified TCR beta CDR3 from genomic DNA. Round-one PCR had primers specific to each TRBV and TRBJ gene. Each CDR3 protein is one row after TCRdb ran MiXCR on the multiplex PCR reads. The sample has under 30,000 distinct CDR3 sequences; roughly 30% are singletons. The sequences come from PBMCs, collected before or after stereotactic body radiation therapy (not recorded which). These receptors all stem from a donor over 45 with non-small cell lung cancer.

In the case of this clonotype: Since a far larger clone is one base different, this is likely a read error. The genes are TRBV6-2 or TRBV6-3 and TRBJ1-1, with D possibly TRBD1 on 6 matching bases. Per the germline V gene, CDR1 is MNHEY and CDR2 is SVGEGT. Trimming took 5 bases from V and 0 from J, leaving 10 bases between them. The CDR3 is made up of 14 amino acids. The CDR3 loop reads CASSGQNMNTEAFF. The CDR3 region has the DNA TGTGCCAGCAGTGGACAGAATATGAACACTGAAGCTTTCTTT.

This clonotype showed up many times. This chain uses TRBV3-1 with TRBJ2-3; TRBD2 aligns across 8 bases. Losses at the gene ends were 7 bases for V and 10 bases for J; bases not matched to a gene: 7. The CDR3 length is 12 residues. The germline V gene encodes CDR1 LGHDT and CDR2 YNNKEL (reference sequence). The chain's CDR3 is CASTLSGTPQYF. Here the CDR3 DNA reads TGTGCCAGCACCCTTAGCGGGACCCCGCAGTATTTT.

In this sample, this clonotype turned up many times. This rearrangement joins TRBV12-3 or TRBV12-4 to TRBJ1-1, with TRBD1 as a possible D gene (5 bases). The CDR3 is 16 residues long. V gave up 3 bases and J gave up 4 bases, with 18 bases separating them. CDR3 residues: CASSFGAREVGTEAFF. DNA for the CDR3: TGTGCCAGCAGTTTTGGGGCCAGGGAGGTAGGCACTGAAGCTTTCTTT.

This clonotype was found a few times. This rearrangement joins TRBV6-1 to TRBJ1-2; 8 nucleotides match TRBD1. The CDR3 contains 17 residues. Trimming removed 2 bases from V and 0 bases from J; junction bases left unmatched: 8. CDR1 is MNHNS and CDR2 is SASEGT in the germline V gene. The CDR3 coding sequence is TGTGCCAGCAGTGAAACTGACAGGGGACTTACTAACTATGGCTACACCTTC. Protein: CASSETDRGLTNYGYTF.

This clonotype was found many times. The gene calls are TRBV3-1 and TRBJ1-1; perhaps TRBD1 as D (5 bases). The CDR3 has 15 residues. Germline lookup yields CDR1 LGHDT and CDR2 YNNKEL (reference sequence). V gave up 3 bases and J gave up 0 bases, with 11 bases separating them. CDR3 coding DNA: TGTGCCAGCAGCCACCCCGGACAAATGAACACTGAAGCTTTCTTT. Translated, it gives CASSHPGQMNTEAFF. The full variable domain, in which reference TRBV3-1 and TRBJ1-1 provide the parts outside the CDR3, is DTAVSQTPKYLVTQMGNDKSIKCEQNLGHDTMYWYKQDSKKFLKIMFSYNNKELIINETVPNRFSPKSPDKAHLNLHINSLELGDSAVYFCASSHPGQMNTEAFFGQGTRLTVV.

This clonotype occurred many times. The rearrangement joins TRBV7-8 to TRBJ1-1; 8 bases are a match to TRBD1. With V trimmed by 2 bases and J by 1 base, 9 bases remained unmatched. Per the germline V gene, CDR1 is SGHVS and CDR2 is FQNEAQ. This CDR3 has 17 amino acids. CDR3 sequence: CASSLLWDRTKNTEAFF. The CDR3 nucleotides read TGTGCCAGCAGCTTACTTTGGGACAGGACTAAGAACACTGAAGCTTTCTTT.

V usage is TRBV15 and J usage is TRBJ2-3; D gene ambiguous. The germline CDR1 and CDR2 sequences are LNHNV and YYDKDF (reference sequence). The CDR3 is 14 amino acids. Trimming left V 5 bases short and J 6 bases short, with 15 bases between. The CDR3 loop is CATSGSKGIDTQYF. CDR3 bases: TGTGCCACCAGCGGCAGCAAGGGAATTGATACGCAGTATTTT.